This entry describes one T cell receptor (beta chain). The data originate from a study of blood T cell repertoires in COVID-19. Study-wide background: Specimens from acute and convalescent COVID-19 originated in the United States, Italy and Spain.

Profiled with immunoSEQ multiplex PCR; TCRdb holds only in-frame clones, not every one. The repertoire holds about 160,000 clones, roughly 89% seen once, with around 3.9% in the top ten. The TCR originated in a woman between 55 and 75 years old who had recovered from COVID-19. Sequencing was performed on peripheral blood.

The CDR3 bases are TGTGCCAGCAGCTCCGGACTAGCGGGTCTTAGCACAGATACGCAGTATTTT. Translating gives CASSSGLAGLSTDTQYF. This chain joins TRBV7-2 and TRBJ2-3; 11 bases line up with TRBD2. J gave up 0 bases and V 4 bases, and 6 bases lay outside the gene matches. This CDR3 has 17 residues. The V gene's germline CDR1 is SGHTA and CDR2 FQGNSA.